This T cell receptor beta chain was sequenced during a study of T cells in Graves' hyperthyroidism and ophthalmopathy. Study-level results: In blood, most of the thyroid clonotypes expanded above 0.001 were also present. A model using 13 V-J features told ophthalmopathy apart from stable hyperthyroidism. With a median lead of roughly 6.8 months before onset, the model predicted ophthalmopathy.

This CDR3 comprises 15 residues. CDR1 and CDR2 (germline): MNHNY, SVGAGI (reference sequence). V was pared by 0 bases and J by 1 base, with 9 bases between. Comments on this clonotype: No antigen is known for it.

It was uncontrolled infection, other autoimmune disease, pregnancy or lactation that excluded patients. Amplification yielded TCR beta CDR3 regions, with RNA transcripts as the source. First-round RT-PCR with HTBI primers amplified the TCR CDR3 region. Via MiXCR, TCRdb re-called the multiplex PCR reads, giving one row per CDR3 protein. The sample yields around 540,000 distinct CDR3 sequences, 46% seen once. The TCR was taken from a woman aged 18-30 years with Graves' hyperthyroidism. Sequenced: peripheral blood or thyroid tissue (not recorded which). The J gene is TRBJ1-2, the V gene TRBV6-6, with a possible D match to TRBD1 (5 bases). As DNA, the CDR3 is TGTGCCAGCAGTTACTCGAGGGGAGTTAACTATGGCTACACCTTC. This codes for CASSYSRGVNYGYTF.